The entry below describes one T cell receptor (beta chain). In the original processing: Estimated nucleated cell counts came from reference gene primer amplification. Assay used: immunoSEQ multiplex PCR; TCRdb lists only in-frame clones, some missing. The DNA was the basis for D and trimming; V, J and clone size are from that table. The data hold about 400,000 clones, with 70% to 90% observed a single time. The record originates from a study of blood T cell repertoires in COVID-19. Whole-study context: COVID-19 samples collected from the United States, Italy and Spain covered acute and convalescent phases. T cells, B-cell-depleted T cells, or PBMCs provided the cDNA or gDNA that served as material.

Germline CDR1 and CDR2: GTSNPN and SVGIG (reference sequence). Trimming cost V 0 bases and J 4 bases, with 18 bases left between them. This CDR3 region has 16 residues. Sequenced sample: peripheral blood. The TCR was taken from a human donor in a cohort sampled during active COVID-19. The chain uses TRBV30 and TRBJ1-1; unclear D gene. CDR3 sequence: CAWSVPTEGYGTEAFF. CDR3 DNA sequence: TGTGCCTGGAGTGTCCCCACAGAGGGTTATGGCACTGAAGCTTTCTTT.